The 21 T cell receptor beta chains reported below all come from one sample, sequenced in a study of blood T cells in healthy people across ages. Next came a second PCR, run for roughly 6 to 11 cycles, which used a sample-barcoded 5' primer along with a J-beta primer mix. TCRdb passed the 5' RACE reads through MiXCR, listing each CDR3 protein once. The sample has about 2 million distinct CDR3 sequences; 49% are singletons. Sequenced material: blood. The receptors stem from a middle-aged woman in good health.

The genes are TRBV4-3 and TRBJ2-1; TRBD2 aligns across 12 bases. The CDR3 consists of 17 residues. The germline V gene encodes CDR1 LGHNA and CDR2 YSLEER. Unmatched junction bases numbered 9, after V lost 1 base and J lost 8 bases. In DNA form, the CDR3 reads TGCGCCAGCAGCCAAGGGGAGACTAGCGGGGGAATGTATGAGCAGTTCTTC. The encoded protein is CASSQGETSGGMYEQFF.

This sequence joins TRBV5-1 and TRBJ2-1; 14 bases are shared with TRBD2. The J segment lost 8 bases and the V segment lost 4 bases, leaving 2 bases of the junction unmatched. Germline CDR1 reads SGHRS; CDR2 reads YFSETQ. There are 14 residues in the CDR3. CDR3 bases: TGCGCCAGCAGCACGGGACTAGCGGGAGATGAGCAGTTCTTC. Translated, it gives CASSTGLAGDEQFF.

This chain connects TRBV10-2 to TRBJ2-7, with D possibly matching TRBD2 (6 bases). Germline V lookup: CDR1 WSHSY, CDR2 SAAADI. Trimming removed 6 bases at V and 1 base at J, with 16 bases between. This CDR3 has 15 amino acids. In DNA form, the CDR3 reads TGCGCCAGCAGAGACGCGGGATCCGCTTCCTACGAGCAGTACTTC. Amino acids: CASRDAGSASYEQYF.

The count of this clonotype is one. This chain links TRBV29-1 with TRBJ2-1, with TRBD1 identical over 9 bases. Judging by the DNA end, TRBJ2-7 fits better; the J call may be wrong. Germline V gene lookup returns CDR1 SQVTM and CDR2 ANQGSEA. This CDR3 region has 13 residues. The CDR3 sequence is CSPSRDRAYEQYF. The CDR3 DNA reads TGCAGCCCGTCGCGGGACAGGGCCTACGAGCAGTACTTC.

This rearrangement joins TRBV2 to TRBJ2-5; 8 bases are shared with TRBD1. Trimming at V came to 7 bases and at J to 3 bases, leaving 4 bases not matched to a gene. CDR1 and CDR2 from the germline V gene are SNHLY and FYNNEI. This CDR3 has 13 amino acids. This CDR3 is CASKDRGKETQYF. Written as DNA, the CDR3 is TGTGCCAGCAAAGACAGGGGAAAAGAGACCCAGTACTTC.

The gene calls are TRBV6-2 or TRBV6-3 and TRBJ1-5; D uncertain. Per germline, CDR1 MNHEY and CDR2 SVGEGT. CDR3 length: 14 residues. The V gene lost 3 bases and the J gene lost 0 bases, with 6 bases spanning the gap. The CDR3 DNA sequence: TGTGCCAGCAGTTATCACGGTAGCAATCAGCCCCAGCATTTT. It translates to CASSYHGSNQPQHF.

This clonotype was observed a handful of times. V usage is TRBV29-1 and J usage is TRBJ2-1; D unresolved. CDR1 SQVTM and CDR2 ANQGSEA come from the germline V gene. This CDR3 is built from 13 residues. CDR3 nucleotides: TGCACCTCGACCCCTTTCTCCTACAATGAGCAGTTCTTC. Translating it yields CTSTPFSYNEQFF.

The chain recombines TRBV20-1 with TRBJ2-5; D possibly uses TRBD1 or TRBD2 (5 bases each). The germline gives CDR1 DFQATT, CDR2 SNEGSKA (reference sequence). V was shortened by 0 bases and J by 11 bases, with 28 bases between the two germline ends. The CDR3 has 17 amino acids. CDR3 nucleotides: TGCAGTGCTAGAGATTGGGCCGGGACCCGAGCCGACAATGAGCAGTACTTC. Translation: CSARDWAGTRADNEQYF.

On this clonotype itself: The junction and the germline gene differ at one end; a read error may be behind it. DNA for the CDR3: TGTGCCACCAGTGGTCTAGGCTCGGCCTCCCAGAGTACGCGGTATTTT. Translated: CATSGLGSASQSTRYF. This rearrangement joins TRBV24-1 to TRBJ2-3; D is undetermined. Germline V CDR1 and CDR2: KGHDR, SFDVKD. This CDR3 is built from 16 residues.

The chain employs TRBV25-1 and TRBJ1-3; TRBD1 matches at 7 bases. CDR1 MGHDK and CDR2 SYGVNS come from the germline V gene. This CDR3 has 12 amino acids. V gave up 9 bases and J gave up 2 bases; unmatched junction bases: 1. CDR3 sequence: CASQGAGNTIYF. CDR3 nucleotides: TGTGCCAGTCAGGGGGCTGGAAACACCATATATTTT.

In this sample, this clonotype turned up a few times. The chain uses TRBV6-6 and TRBJ1-2; unclear D gene. CDR3 length: 14 amino acids. V was pared by 6 bases and J by 3 bases, with 14 bases between. Germline V gives CDR1 MNHNY, CDR2 SVGAGI (reference sequence). Written as DNA, the CDR3 is TGTGCCAGCAGGTATAACACCGACGACTATGGCTACACCTTC. It yields the protein CASRYNTDDYGYTF.

V and J are TRBV24-1 and TRBJ2-3; 7 bases agree with TRBD2. The V gene's germline CDR1 is KGHDR and CDR2 SFDVKD. CDR3 length: 16 residues. The trim removed 3 bases at V and 5 bases at J, leaving 10 bases unmatched. CDR3 loop: CATSDTGTIPKDTQYF. For the CDR3, the DNA is TGTGCCACCAGTGATACTGGGACTATCCCTAAAGATACGCAGTATTTT.

The chain has TRBV20-1 and TRBJ1-1, with D uncertain. The germline V and J ends were trimmed by 0 bases and 5 bases, with 10 bases remaining between them. Germline lookup yields CDR1 DFQATT and CDR2 SNEGSKA (reference sequence). The length of the CDR3 is 13 residues. CDR3 loop: CSARDYGLTEAFF. The CDR3 DNA reads TGCAGTGCTAGAGACTATGGGTTAACTGAAGCTTTCTTT.

The rearrangement links TRBV5-6 to TRBJ2-3; possibly TRBD1 for D (6 bases). This CDR3 is built from 14 residues. The V and J ends lost 7 bases and 2 bases respectively, with 14 bases between them. Germline CDR1 and CDR2: SGHDT and YYEEEE. The CDR3 is CASCQGQPTDTQYF. CDR3 coding DNA: TGTGCCAGCTGCCAAGGACAGCCCACAGATACGCAGTATTTT.

V usage is TRBV9 and J usage is TRBJ1-2, with 8 bases that match TRBD1. V shed 6 bases and J 7 bases; nucleotides not matched to a gene: 8. This CDR3 contains 13 residues. The germline V gene has CDR1 SGDLS and CDR2 YYNGEE. The CDR3, as DNA: TGTGCCAGCAATAGAGGACAGGGCCTTGGCTACACCTTC. Translated, it gives CASNRGQGLGYTF.

The CDR3 region has the DNA TGTGCCACCAGTGATTTGGGGGTCTGGGGCGAGACCCAGTACTTC. It specifies CATSDLGVWGETQYF. This chain uses TRBV24-1 with TRBJ2-5, with D maybe TRBD1 (5 bases). Per the germline V gene, CDR1 is KGHDR and CDR2 is SFDVKD. V was clipped by 0 bases and J by 5 bases, with 12 bases between them. The CDR3 spans 15 residues.

This clonotype occurred a few times. The J gene is TRBJ2-3, the V gene TRBV6-5; a possible D gene is TRBD1 (6 bases). CDR1 and CDR2 from the germline V gene are MNHEY and SVGAGI. Trimming shortened V by 6 bases and J by 1 base, and 14 bases separated the two germline ends. This CDR3 comprises 15 residues. The CDR3 region is CASRSDRTGTDTQYF. CDR3 DNA: TGTGCCAGCAGATCCGACAGGACTGGCACAGATACGCAGTATTTT.

The V and J genes are TRBV25-1 and TRBJ2-5; possible D gene TRBD1, 5 bases. Germline-derived CDR1 and CDR2 are MGHDK and SYGVNS. V was pared by 4 bases and J by 2 bases, with 17 bases between. CDR3 length: 16 residues. DNA of the CDR3: TGTGCCAGCAGTGTACGCCTAGGGGTTCTACAAGAGACCCAGTACTTC. Residues: CASSVRLGVLQETQYF.

The rearrangement joins TRBV6-5 to TRBJ2-1; 7 positions agree with TRBD1. Trimming cost V 5 bases and J 4 bases; bases outside gene matches: 8. From germline, CDR1 is MNHEY and CDR2 SVGAGI. The length of the CDR3 is 15 residues. CDR3 protein: CASSKGTESYNEQFF. The CDR3 nucleotides read TGTGCCAGCAGTAAAGGGACAGAATCTTACAATGAGCAGTTCTTC.

This clonotype occurred a few times. The rearrangement links TRBV20-1 to TRBJ2-6, with D hard to call. CDR1 DFQATT and CDR2 SNEGSKA come from the germline V gene (reference sequence). V lost 3 bases to trimming and J lost 0 bases, with 6 bases between them. There are 14 residues in the CDR3. CDR3 protein: CSASVPSGANVLTF. The CDR3 coding sequence is TGCAGTGCTAGTGTCCCCTCTGGGGCCAACGTCCTGACTTTC.

This clonotype turned up a few times. The chain combines TRBV9 with TRBJ2-7, with TRBD2 as a possible D gene (7 bases). This CDR3 is 15 amino acids long. V was shortened by 4 bases and J by 7 bases, with 21 bases between the two germline ends. Germline CDR1 is SGDLS and CDR2 is YYNGEE. The CDR3 spells CASSPGGGLSNEQYF. CDR3 nucleotides: TGTGCCAGCAGCCCCGGCGGGGGCTTGTCGAATGAGCAGTACTTC. The full variable domain, its missing parts supplied by reference TRBV9 and TRBJ2-7, is DSGVTQTPKHLITATGQRVTLRCSPRSGDLSVYWYQQSLDQGLQFLIQYYNGEERAKGNILERFSAQQFPDLHSELNLSSLELGDSALYFCASSPGGGLSNEQYFGPGTRLTVT.